The 2 T cell receptor beta chains listed next were all sequenced from one sample in a study of T cells after yellow fever vaccination (dated by TCRdb to between 2018 and 2021). In light of the paper, this sample's treatment or condition label describes: live attenuated yellow fever vaccine strain. Libraries were constructed by 5' RACE. For sequencing, an Illumina HiSeq 2500 was employed. TCRdb reanalyzed the raw reads on its own, using fastp at Q25 for trimming and MiXCR for clone calling, and kept in-frame beta chains. Rows with a matching CDR3 protein are joined into one entry that keeps the most common DNA and genes. The sample contains 300,000 to 400,000 distinct CDR3 sequences, roughly 9.4% of them found a single time. The ten largest clones add up to 15% to 20% of the sample. Sample: PBMCs, taken on the day of the first yellow fever vaccination. These receptors all come from a man aged 18 to 29 who received the YFV17D yellow fever vaccine.

The rearrangement links TRBV4-1 to TRBJ2-1, with 8 bases fitting TRBD1. Germline V gene sequence: CDR1 MGHRA, CDR2 YSYEKL. This CDR3 region has 15 residues. The junction had 0 bases not matched to a gene; V was cut back by 0 bases and J by 2 bases. CDR3 region: CASSQEDRAYNEQFF. The DNA of the CDR3 is TGCGCCAGCAGCCAAGAGGACAGGGCCTACAATGAGCAGTTCTTC.

This clonotype was detected a few times. The J gene is TRBJ2-3, the V gene TRBV7-9; D not resolved. The CDR3 covers 18 residues. V lost 5 bases and J 3 bases, leaving 24 bases between the germline ends. Germline CDR1 reads SEHNR; CDR2 reads FQNEAQ (reference sequence). The CDR3 is CASSRKSRLLQETDTQYF. The CDR3 nucleotides are TGTGCCAGCAGCCGAAAGAGCAGGTTATTGCAGGAAACAGATACGCAGTATTTT.